This T cell receptor (beta chain) was identified in a study of metastatic and nonmetastatic thyroid tumors. No treatment had been given to any patient before thyroid surgery. Trimming pared 1 base from V and 3 bases from J, leaving 9 bases between. Per the germline V gene, CDR1 is SGHTA and CDR2 is FQGTGA. There are 14 residues in the CDR3. Methods used by the authors: Using the CDR3 differences seen across clinicopathological groups, the authors built a distant-metastasis classifier for papillary thyroid cancer, which was meant to discriminate distant-metastatic patients. TCRdb reanalyzed the PCR reads with MiXCR. The V and J calls follow TCRdb's processing rather than the paper's. The repertoire has about 7,000 clones, about 43% of them found once; the top ten carry 20% to 25%.

The chain has TRBV7-3 and TRBJ1-1, with D perhaps matching TRBD1 (6 bases). Source material: tumor tissue. This clonotype was sampled from a female donor with papillary thyroid cancer or a benign thyroid nodule (not recorded which). Some clones in this sample may be carry-over from other donors' samples. The CDR3 here is CASSLRGAYTEAFF. The CDR3 nucleotides are TGTGCCAGCAGCTTAAGGGGGGCCTACACTGAAGCTTTCTTT.